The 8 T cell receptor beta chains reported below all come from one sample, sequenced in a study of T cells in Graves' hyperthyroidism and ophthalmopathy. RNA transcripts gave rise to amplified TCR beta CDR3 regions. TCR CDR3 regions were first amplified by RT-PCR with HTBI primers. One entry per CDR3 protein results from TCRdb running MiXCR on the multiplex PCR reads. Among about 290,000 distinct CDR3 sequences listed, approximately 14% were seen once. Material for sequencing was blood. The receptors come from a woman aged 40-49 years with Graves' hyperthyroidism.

The CDR3 DNA is TGCAGTGCTAGAGACAGACTAGCGGGAGGAAGCTCCTACGAGCAGTACTTC. Protein: CSARDRLAGGSSYEQYF. This chain connects TRBV20-1 to TRBJ2-7; 13 nucleotides match TRBD2. The germline V gene has CDR1 DFQATT and CDR2 SNEGSKA (reference sequence). With V trimmed by 0 bases and J by 0 bases, 5 bases remained unmatched. The CDR3 contains 17 residues.

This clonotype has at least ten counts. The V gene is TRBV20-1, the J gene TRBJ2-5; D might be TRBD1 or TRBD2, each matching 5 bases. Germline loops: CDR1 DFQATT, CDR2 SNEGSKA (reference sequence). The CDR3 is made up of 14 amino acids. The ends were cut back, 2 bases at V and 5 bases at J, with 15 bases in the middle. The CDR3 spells CSARYRDERETQYF. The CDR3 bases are TGCAGTGCTAGATACCGGGACGAGAGGGAGACCCAGTACTTC.

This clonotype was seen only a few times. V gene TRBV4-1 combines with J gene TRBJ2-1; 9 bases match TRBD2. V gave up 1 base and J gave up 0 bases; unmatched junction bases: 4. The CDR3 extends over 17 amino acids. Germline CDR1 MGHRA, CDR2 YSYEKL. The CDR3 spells CASSQGLAAHSYNEQFF. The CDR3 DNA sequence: TGCGCCAGCAGCCAAGGACTAGCGGCTCACTCCTACAATGAGCAGTTCTTC.

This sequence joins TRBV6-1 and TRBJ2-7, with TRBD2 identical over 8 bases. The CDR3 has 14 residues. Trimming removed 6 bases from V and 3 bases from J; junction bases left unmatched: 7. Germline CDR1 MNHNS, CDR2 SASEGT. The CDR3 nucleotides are TGTGCCAGCAGCCGGGGGGGGTTTGACTACGAGCAGTACTTC. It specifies CASSRGGFDYEQYF.

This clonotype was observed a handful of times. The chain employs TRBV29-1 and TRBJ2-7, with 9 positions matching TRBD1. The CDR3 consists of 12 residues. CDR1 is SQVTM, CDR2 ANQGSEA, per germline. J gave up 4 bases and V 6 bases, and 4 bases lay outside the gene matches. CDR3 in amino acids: CSVLTGGYEQYF. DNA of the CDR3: TGCAGCGTGCTGACAGGGGGGTACGAGCAGTACTTC.

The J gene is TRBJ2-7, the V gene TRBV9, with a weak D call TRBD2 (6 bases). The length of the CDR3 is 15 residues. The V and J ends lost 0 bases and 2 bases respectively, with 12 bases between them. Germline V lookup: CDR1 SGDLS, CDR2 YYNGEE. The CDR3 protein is CASSVGLGSTYEQYF. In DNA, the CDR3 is TGTGCCAGCAGCGTAGGACTAGGCAGCACCTACGAGCAGTACTTC.

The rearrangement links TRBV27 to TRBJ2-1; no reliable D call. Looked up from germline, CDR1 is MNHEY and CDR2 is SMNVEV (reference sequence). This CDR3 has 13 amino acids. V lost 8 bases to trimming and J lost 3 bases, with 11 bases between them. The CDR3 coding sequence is TGTGCCAGCGGACGGCTAGGCTACAATGAGCAGTTCTTC. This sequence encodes CASGRLGYNEQFF.

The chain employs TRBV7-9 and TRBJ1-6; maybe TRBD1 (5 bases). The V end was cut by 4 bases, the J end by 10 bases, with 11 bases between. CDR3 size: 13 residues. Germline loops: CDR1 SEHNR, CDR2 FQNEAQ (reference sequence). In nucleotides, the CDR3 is TGTGCCAGCAGCTCAGGGTTAAAGTCACCCCTCCACTTT. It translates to CASSSGLKSPLHF. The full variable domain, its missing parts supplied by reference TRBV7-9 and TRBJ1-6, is DTGVSQNPRHKITKRGQNVTFRCDPISEHNRLYWYRQTLGQGPEFLTYFQNEAQLEKSRLLSDRFSAERPKGSFSTLEIQRTEQGDSAMYLCASSSGLKSPLHFGNGTRLTVT.